Included here is one T cell receptor (beta chain) sequence, with context. The repertoire was sequenced with immunoSEQ multiplex PCR; TCRdb's copy has only in-frame clones and lacks some. Of 50,000 to 70,000 clones in the sample, about nine tenths were seen once. This sample was included in a study of OX40 agonist ivuxolimab in advanced cancers. Study as a whole: Ivuxolimab is a fully human IgG2 antibody that activates OX40 (CD134). Intravenous ivuxolimab at 0.01 to 10 mg/kg was given to patients every 2 weeks.

Germline CDR1 SEHNR, CDR2 FQNEAQ (reference sequence). V shed 1 base and J shed 4 bases, with 12 bases lying between them. The CDR3 covers 15 residues. The material was CD4+ or CD8+ T cells sorted from blood, obtained in a trial of the OX40 agonist ivuxolimab. This chain uses TRBV7-9 with TRBJ2-3; possible D gene TRBD2, 6 bases. The source is an adult with an advanced solid tumor such as melanoma, head and neck, liver or kidney cancer. CDR3 coding DNA: TGTGCCAGCAGCTTAGAGGAGGAGGGCCCAGATACGCAGTATTTT. As protein: CASSLEEEGPDTQYF.